The 32 T cell receptor beta chains below all came from one sample that was sequenced in a study of identical twins. TCRdb reprocessed the 5' RACE reads with MiXCR, giving one entry per CDR3 protein. Of some 460,000 distinct CDR3 sequences in the sample, 13% to 15% were seen once. The sample also formed part of further work on yellow fever vaccine responses in identical twins.

The sequenced sample consisted of CD4+ T cells sorted from blood. These TCRs come from a woman in her late teens or twenties in good health.

This clonotype was observed a few times. The chain uses TRBV25-1 and TRBJ1-2; 7 nucleotides match TRBD1. The CDR3 sequence is 15 residues long. Germline V gives CDR1 MGHDK, CDR2 SYGVNS. Germline trimming cut 1 base from V and 4 bases from J; bases unmatched to any gene: 6. CDR3 region: CASSESGTELYGYTF. The CDR3 DNA reads as TGTGCCAGCAGTGAATCGGGGACAGAACTCTATGGCTACACCTTC.

This clonotype was counted many times. V usage is TRBV10-3 and J usage is TRBJ1-1; D gene unclear. The CDR3 sequence is 15 residues long. Germline V gene lookup returns CDR1 ENHRY and CDR2 SYGVKD. Between the trimmed V and J ends, which lost 4 bases and 0 bases, there was a span of 12 bases. Here the CDR3 DNA reads TGTGCCATCAGTGCGGCCGACGGAGTGAACACTGAAGCTTTCTTT. This sequence encodes CAISAADGVNTEAFF.

This clonotype showed up just a few times. CDR3 amino acids: CASSPGQTTQETQYF. The CDR3 DNA is TGTGCCAGCAGCCCCGGACAGACAACGCAAGAGACCCAGTACTTC. The J gene is TRBJ2-5, the V gene TRBV9, with D tentatively TRBD1 (6 bases). CDR3 size: 15 residues. Between the trimmed V and J ends, which lost 4 bases and 2 bases, there was a span of 15 bases. Germline V CDR1 and CDR2: SGDLS, YYNGEE.

The genes are TRBV7-3 and TRBJ2-1; D call uncertain. There are 13 residues in the CDR3. Deletions cut 5 bases from V and 5 bases from J, with 10 bases between. Per the germline V gene, CDR1 is SGHTA and CDR2 is FQGTGA. The CDR3: CASSPSLHNEQFF. In nucleotides, the CDR3 is TGTGCCAGCAGCCCGTCTCTTCACAATGAGCAGTTCTTC.

The sample holds many counts of this clonotype. The genes are TRBV9 and TRBJ2-7; 8 bases align to TRBD1. The CDR3 is 16 residues long. V trimming: 3 bases; J trimming: 4 bases; junction bases outside the gene matches: 12. Germline assignment: CDR1 SGDLS and CDR2 YYNGEE. The DNA for the CDR3 is TGTGCCAGCAGCGATCGTACCGGGACAGGAGCTTACGAGCAGTACTTC. This sequence encodes CASSDRTGTGAYEQYF. Variable domain in full (rest from reference TRBV9 and TRBJ2-7): DSGVTQTPKHLITATGQRVTLRCSPRSGDLSVYWYQQSLDQGLQFLIQYYNGEERAKGNILERFSAQQFPDLHSELNLSSLELGDSALYFCASSDRTGTGAYEQYFGPGTRLTVT.

J is TRBJ2-7 and V is TRBV5-1; 8 nucleotides align to TRBD1. CDR3 length equals 16 residues. Germline loops: CDR1 SGHRS, CDR2 YFSETQ. The V segment lost 1 base and the J segment 7 bases; nucleotides outside the gene matches: 13. This chain's CDR3 is CASSLPLGQGTFEQYF. The CDR3 bases are TGCGCCAGCAGCTTGCCCCTAGGACAGGGTACCTTTGAGCAGTACTTC.

The rearrangement uses TRBV28 and TRBJ1-1; 8 bases align to TRBD1. The CDR3 extends over 12 amino acids. The germline gives CDR1 MDHEN, CDR2 SYDVKM. Trimming removed 8 bases from V and 4 bases from J; junction bases left unmatched: 3. The CDR3 coding sequence is TGTGCCAGCGCGACAGGGGCCACTGAAGCTTTCTTT. It is translated as CASATGATEAFF.

The V call is TRBV20-1, the J call TRBJ2-3; 12 bases fit TRBD2. V lost 5 bases to trimming and J lost 1 base; unmatched junction nucleotides: 7. This CDR3 has 16 amino acids. Germline-derived CDR1 and CDR2 are DFQATT and SNEGSKA (reference sequence). This chain's CDR3 is CSARGLAGPRTDTQYF. In DNA form, the CDR3 reads TGCAGTGCTCGAGGACTAGCGGGACCCCGCACAGATACGCAGTATTTT.

The CDR3 here is CARGFGLQTGLSGELFF. The DNA of the CDR3 is TGTGCCAGGGGCTTTGGGCTCCAGACAGGGCTTTCCGGGGAGCTGTTTTTT. This sequence joins TRBV13 and TRBJ2-2; TRBD1 aligns across 7 bases. Per germline, CDR1 PRHDT and CDR2 FYEKMQ (reference sequence). V lost 9 bases and J lost 6; bases outside the gene matches: 19. CDR3 length equals 17 residues.

The chain recombines TRBV29-1 with TRBJ2-3; 10 bases agree with TRBD2. J gave up 4 bases and V 8 bases, and 12 bases lay outside the gene matches. CDR1 is SQVTM, CDR2 ANQGSEA, per germline. This CDR3 region has 15 residues. The CDR3 reads CSITGAGGPSDTQYF. For the CDR3, the DNA is TGCAGCATAACGGGAGCGGGAGGGCCATCAGATACGCAGTATTTT.

This clonotype was seen more than once but under ten times. V and J are TRBV9 and TRBJ2-3, with D unclear. The V gene's germline CDR1 is SGDLS and CDR2 YYNGEE. Trimming left V 1 base short and J 1 base short, with 10 bases between. CDR3 length: 15 amino acids. As DNA, the CDR3 is TGTGCCAGCAGCGTATCGAATTGGGGCACAGATACGCAGTATTTT. Translation gives CASSVSNWGTDTQYF.

There are a few counts of this clonotype. J is TRBJ1-5 and V is TRBV6-2 or TRBV6-3; D is undetermined. Germline V lookup: CDR1 MNHEY, CDR2 SVGEGT. The ends were cut back, 6 bases at V and 5 bases at J, with 11 bases in the middle. The CDR3 has 13 amino acids. The CDR3 region is CASSQILDQPQHF. The CDR3 DNA is TGTGCCAGCAGCCAGATCTTAGATCAGCCCCAGCATTTT.

This clonotype appeared a few times. The chain couples TRBV6-6 to TRBJ2-5; unclear D gene. There are 13 residues in the CDR3. The ends were cut back, 5 bases at V and 2 bases at J, with 9 bases in the middle. Looked up from germline, CDR1 is MNHNY and CDR2 is SVGAGI (reference sequence). The CDR3 nucleotides read TGTGCCAGCAGTCGAAGGATGCAAGAGACCCAGTACTTC. Translation: CASSRRMQETQYF.

This chain uses TRBV6-2 or TRBV6-3 with TRBJ2-3; 7 bases map to TRBD1. The CDR3 has 15 residues. Looked up from germline, CDR1 is MNHEY and CDR2 is SVGEGT. V gave up 5 bases and J gave up 2 bases; unmatched junction bases: 7. The CDR3 DNA reads as TGTGCCAGCAGTCCATCGGGACAGCACACAGATACGCAGTATTTT. Translated: CASSPSGQHTDTQYF.

The chain links TRBV28 to TRBJ2-3, with 7 nucleotides matching TRBD2. The CDR3 consists of 14 residues. In germline, CDR1 is MDHEN, CDR2 SYDVKM. V dropped 5 bases and J dropped 4; count of bases not matched to a gene: 6. The CDR3 spells CASSETGGSDTQYF. CDR3 sequence (DNA): TGTGCCAGCAGTGAAACGGGGGGTTCAGATACGCAGTATTTT.

This clonotype has a handful of counts. The chain carries TRBV7-9 and TRBJ2-3, with a tentative D call TRBD2 (6 bases). Trimming shortened V by 3 bases and J by 6 bases, and 16 bases separated the two germline ends. CDR1 is SEHNR, CDR2 FQNEAQ, per germline (reference sequence). CDR3 size: 15 residues. The CDR3 region has the DNA TGTGCCAGCAGCTTCGCGGCGGGGAACCGGGATACGCAGTATTTT. This codes for CASSFAAGNRDTQYF.

This clonotype came up a few times. The chain employs TRBV5-1 and TRBJ1-4; D may be TRBD1 (6 bases). Looked up from germline, CDR1 is SGHRS and CDR2 is YFSETQ. The CDR3 runs to 15 residues. Trimming left V 4 bases short and J 0 bases short, with 10 bases between. The CDR3 nucleotides are TGCGCCAGCAGCCCCTGGACAGCAACTAATGAAAAACTGTTTTTT. Protein sequence: CASSPWTATNEKLFF.

This clonotype was picked up a small number of times. The rearrangement uses TRBV29-1 and TRBJ2-5; D may match TRBD1 or TRBD2 (5 bases each). The V gene lost 8 bases and the J gene lost 5 bases, with 18 bases spanning the gap. Looked up from germline, CDR1 is SQVTM and CDR2 is ANQGSEA. This CDR3 region has 13 residues. The CDR3 bases are TGCAGCCATCGAGGGGCCTCCGGGGAGACCCAGTACTTC. Residues: CSHRGASGETQYF.

V gene TRBV7-9 combines with J gene TRBJ2-7, with 12 bases aligning to TRBD2. The CDR3 is 16 amino acids. The V segment lost 5 bases and the J segment 4 bases; nucleotides outside the gene matches: 9. From germline, CDR1 is SEHNR and CDR2 FQNEAQ (reference sequence). The DNA for the CDR3 is TGTGCCAGCAGCAAAAGAGGACTAGCGGGATTATACGAGCAGTACTTC. This translates into CASSKRGLAGLYEQYF.

This chain uses TRBV12-3 or TRBV12-4 with TRBJ2-1, with 7 nucleotides matching TRBD1. The ends lost 6 bases at V and 8 bases at J; junction bases unmatched: 19. This CDR3 is 17 amino acids long. In nucleotides, the CDR3 is TGTGCCAGCAGCCCTTCCCCACGAGGGGGCCTCTTACATGAGCAGTTCTTC. Translation: CASSPSPRGGLLHEQFF.

The V gene is TRBV7-9, the J gene TRBJ2-3; D may be TRBD2 (5 bases). CDR1 is SEHNR, CDR2 FQNEAQ, per germline (reference sequence). The CDR3 is 17 amino acids. Trimming pared 2 bases from V and 0 bases from J, leaving 15 bases between. CDR3 residues: CASSLSLRGISTDTQYF. The CDR3 nucleotides read TGTGCCAGCAGCTTATCTCTTCGGGGAATTAGCACAGATACGCAGTATTTT.

This clonotype showed up just a few times. The chain uses TRBV6-1 and TRBJ2-5; TRBD2 matches at 10 bases. Germline assignment: CDR1 MNHNS and CDR2 SASEGT. Trimming cost V 7 bases and J 5 bases; bases outside gene matches: 10. The CDR3 consists of 15 residues. The CDR3 DNA reads TGTGCCAGCAAAAGTTGGCTAGCGGGAGCGGAGACCCAGTACTTC. Protein: CASKSWLAGAETQYF.

The rearrangement uses TRBV29-1 and TRBJ2-1, with TRBD2 matching 13 bases. Germline CDR1 SQVTM, CDR2 ANQGSEA. Trimming took 6 bases from V and 9 from J; bases not matched to a gene: 5. The CDR3 totals 13 residues. CDR3 sequence (DNA): TGCAGCGTGACTAGCGGGAGGAAGAGTGAGCAGTTCTTC. Translating it yields CSVTSGRKSEQFF.

This chain connects TRBV7-3 to TRBJ2-3; the D call may be TRBD1 or TRBD2 (5 bases each). The germline CDR1 and CDR2 sequences are SGHTA and FQGTGA. V shed 4 bases and J shed 2 bases, with 7 bases lying between them. The CDR3 length is 13 residues. CDR3 sequence: CASSSGATDTQYF. The CDR3 coding sequence is TGTGCCAGCAGCTCCGGGGCCACAGATACGCAGTATTTT.

About this clonotype itself: The germline gene is not matched at one end of the junction; a read error may be the cause. The J gene is TRBJ2-7, the V gene TRBV12-3 or TRBV12-4, with TRBD2 matching over 9 bases. The CDR3 is 14 amino acids. CDR3 DNA sequence: TGTGCCGGCAGCCCTAGCGGGGTACCCTACGAGCAGTACTTC. This gives the protein CAGSPSGVPYEQYF.

V and J are TRBV28 and TRBJ2-2; no definite D call. The CDR3 spans 13 residues. V was shortened by 6 bases and J by 11 bases, with 16 bases between the two germline ends. The germline gives CDR1 MDHEN, CDR2 SYDVKM. The CDR3 nucleotides read TGTGCCAGCAGCCTGCTAGGGATCGGCGAGCTGTTTTTT. Amino acid sequence: CASSLLGIGELFF.

This clonotype showed up just a few times. The rearrangement links TRBV5-1 to TRBJ2-5; 9 bases agree with TRBD1. J lost 2 bases, V lost 0 bases, and 5 bases had no gene match. The germline V gene encodes CDR1 SGHRS and CDR2 YFSETQ. CDR3 size: 16 residues. CDR3 nucleotides: TGCGCCAGCAGCTTGGTATCCGGGACAGGGCAAGAGACCCAGTACTTC. It encodes CASSLVSGTGQETQYF.

This clonotype was counted many times. The chain recombines TRBV5-1 with TRBJ1-3, with D tentatively TRBD1 (5 bases). Trimming shortened V by 5 bases and J by 3 bases, and 9 bases separated the two germline ends. Germline V gene sequence: CDR1 SGHRS, CDR2 YFSETQ. CDR3 size: 13 residues. The CDR3 nucleotides read TGCGCCAGCAGTAGGGACGGTGGAAACACCATATATTTT. Its translation: CASSRDGGNTIYF.

The chain recombines TRBV6-1 with TRBJ2-2, with D maybe TRBD2 (6 bases). The CDR3 length is 14 residues. Trimming took 8 bases from V and 3 from J, leaving 13 bases between them. Germline V gene data show CDR1 as MNHNS and CDR2 as SASEGT. For the CDR3, the DNA is TGTGCCAGCGGGGTTCTAGCGTACACCGGGGAGCTGTTTTTT. This gives the protein CASGVLAYTGELFF.

This chain links TRBV7-8 with TRBJ2-2; a weak D match, TRBD2 (7 bases). From germline, CDR1 is SGHVS and CDR2 FQNEAQ. Trimming took off 1 base at V and 4 bases at J, with 13 bases between the two ends. The CDR3 has 16 amino acids. CDR3 residues: CASSLERGGVTGELFF. The CDR3, as DNA: TGTGCCAGCAGCTTAGAAAGGGGGGGGGTCACCGGGGAGCTGTTTTTT.

The chain has TRBV6-2 or TRBV6-3 and TRBJ2-7; 11 bases line up with TRBD2. The CDR3 is 16 residues long. Trimming cost V 5 bases and J 2 bases; bases outside gene matches: 8. CDR1 is MNHEY, CDR2 SVGEGT, per germline. CDR3 amino acids: CASSQPGLAATYEQYF. The CDR3 DNA follows: TGTGCCAGCAGTCAACCGGGACTAGCGGCTACCTACGAGCAGTACTTC.

This clonotype appeared a few times. The rearrangement joins TRBV24-1 to TRBJ2-7, with 8 bases identical to TRBD1. The J segment lost 6 bases and the V segment lost 3 bases, leaving 12 bases of the junction unmatched. This CDR3 is built from 16 residues. The V gene's germline CDR1 is KGHDR and CDR2 SFDVKD. The CDR3 DNA reads TGTGCCACCAGTGATAAAACCGGGACAGGCCTCCGCGAGCAGTACTTC. Residues: CATSDKTGTGLREQYF.